These 20 T cell receptor beta chains were all obtained from the same sample, sequenced in a study of blood T cells in healthy people across ages. Using a J-beta primer mix together with a sample-barcoded 5' primer, a second PCR was run for 7 to 11 cycles. Via MiXCR, TCRdb re-called the 5' RACE reads, giving one row per CDR3 protein. Among fewer than 2 million distinct CDR3 sequences listed, about two fifths were seen once. Sample: blood. The receptors originated from a human donor in good health.

The rearrangement uses TRBV6-5 and TRBJ1-2; D perhaps matches TRBD1 (6 bases). The CDR3 runs to 16 residues. V lost 0 bases, J lost 6 bases, and 17 bases lay in between. The germline V gene has CDR1 MNHEY and CDR2 SVGAGI. The DNA of the CDR3 is TGTGCCAGCAGTTACTCAGGGACATCGGAGAGGGATGGCTACACCTTC. Translated, it gives CASSYSGTSERDGYTF.

The chain joins TRBV13 to TRBJ2-7; 8 bases are shared with TRBD2. This CDR3 spans 16 amino acids. Germline assignment: CDR1 PRHDT and CDR2 FYEKMQ (reference sequence). The ends lost 5 bases at V and 2 bases at J; junction bases unmatched: 11. The CDR3 reads CASSVKSGGDAYEQYF. The CDR3 region has the DNA TGTGCCAGCAGCGTAAAGAGCGGGGGCGACGCCTACGAGCAGTACTTC.

On this clonotype: Germline and junction disagree at one end, which may indicate a read error. V usage is TRBV28 and J usage is TRBJ1-5; possibly TRBD1 for D (5 bases). CDR3 size: 19 residues. CDR1 is MDHEN and CDR2 is SYDVKM in the germline V gene. The CDR3 is CASSQDRAGPAVSNQPQHF. Written as DNA, the CDR3 is TGCGCCAGCAGCCAAGATCGGGCAGGGCCGGCTGTTAGCAATCAGCCCCAGCATTTT.

The chain recombines TRBV4-3 with TRBJ2-4; 9 nucleotides line up with TRBD2. The DNA end is a closer match to TRBJ2-7, so the J assignment may be wrong. In germline, CDR1 is LGHNA, CDR2 YSLEER. CDR3 size: 16 residues. The CDR3 DNA follows: TGCGCCAGCAGCCAAGAATGGGATAGCGGGGGTTACGAGCAGTACTTC. Translated: CASSQEWDSGGYEQYF.

The chain combines TRBV27 with TRBJ1-5; D possibly corresponds to TRBD1 (6 bases). The V gene's germline CDR1 is MNHEY and CDR2 SMNVEV (reference sequence). Trimming took off 3 bases at V and 0 bases at J, with 9 bases between the two ends. This CDR3 comprises 15 residues. CDR3 region: CASSLKGDSNQPQHF. The CDR3 DNA sequence: TGTGCCAGCAGTTTGAAGGGGGATAGCAATCAGCCCCAGCATTTT.

This clonotype is a singleton in its sample. This chain uses TRBV30 with TRBJ2-1, with no clear D. The CDR3 totals 15 residues. Germline loops: CDR1 GTSNPN, CDR2 SVGIG (reference sequence). Trimming left V 4 bases short and J 5 bases short, with 18 bases between. The CDR3 bases are TGTGCCTGGACAGCTACGACGGGCCGCAACAATGAGCAGTTCTTC. It translates to CAWTATTGRNNEQFF.

This clonotype was detected only a few times. The genes are TRBV20-1 and TRBJ2-3; 9 nucleotides match TRBD2. The V segment lost 6 bases and the J segment 2 bases; nucleotides outside the gene matches: 6. Per germline, CDR1 DFQATT and CDR2 SNEGSKA (reference sequence). This CDR3 is built from 14 residues. For the CDR3, the DNA is TGCAGTGCCCCGACTAGCGGTTACACAGATACGCAGTATTTT. As protein: CSAPTSGYTDTQYF.

V gene TRBV2 combines with J gene TRBJ2-2; possible D gene TRBD2, 5 bases. This CDR3 comprises 16 residues. CDR1 SNHLY and CDR2 FYNNEI come from the germline V gene. Trimming cost V 5 bases and J 4 bases, with 17 bases left between them. CDR3 DNA sequence: TGTGCCAGCAGTCAAACTAGTTCCATCAGCACCGGGGAGCTGTTTTTT. Translating gives CASSQTSSISTGELFF.

The chain carries TRBV20-1 and TRBJ1-6; the match to TRBD1 covers 8 bases. This CDR3 has 14 amino acids. The V gene's germline CDR1 is DFQATT and CDR2 SNEGSKA (reference sequence). V shed 4 bases, J shed 8 bases, and the junction held 7 bases outside the gene matches. CDR3 DNA: TGCAGTGCTATGGCCCAGGGGGCTGATTCACCCCTCCACTTT. Translated, it gives CSAMAQGADSPLHF.

This clonotype was observed a handful of times. J is TRBJ2-7 and V is TRBV4-3, with 9 positions matching TRBD1. The germline V gene has CDR1 LGHNA and CDR2 YSLEER. With 0 bases clipped from V and 0 bases from J, the junction kept 21 bases outside the gene matches. The CDR3 contains 22 residues. The CDR3 reads CASSQDILRRDRDKFSSYEQYF. The CDR3 DNA follows: TGCGCCAGCAGCCAAGATATTCTTCGGCGGGACAGGGATAAATTCAGCTCCTACGAGCAGTACTTC.

This clonotype was counted between two and nine times. The rearrangement joins TRBV5-5 to TRBJ2-7; tentatively, D is TRBD1 (5 bases). Germline assignment: CDR1 SGHKS and CDR2 YYEKEE (reference sequence). This CDR3 has 13 amino acids. V gave up 5 bases and J gave up 2 bases, with 11 bases separating them. This CDR3 is CASSWTPAYEQYF. CDR3 nucleotides: TGTGCCAGCAGTTGGACACCAGCCTACGAGCAGTACTTC.

This clonotype has more than one count but fewer than ten. The genes are TRBV5-1 and TRBJ2-5, with D tentatively TRBD1 (5 bases). The length of the CDR3 is 16 residues. V lost 1 base and J lost 5, with 18 bases in between. From germline, CDR1 is SGHRS and CDR2 YFSETQ. The CDR3 spells CASSLTGVGSGETQYF. The CDR3 region has the DNA TGCGCCAGCAGCTTGACAGGCGTTGGATCAGGCGAGACCCAGTACTTC.

This clonotype was picked up a small number of times. The chain combines TRBV9 with TRBJ2-7, with 9 bases lining up with TRBD1. The CDR3 covers 15 residues. V was pared by 3 bases and J by 4 bases, with 8 bases of the junction left unmatched. CDR1 and CDR2 from the germline V gene are SGDLS and YYNGEE. CDR3 nucleotide sequence: TGTGCCAGCAGCGCCGGGGACAGGGTATCGTACGAGCAGTACTTC. Amino acid sequence: CASSAGDRVSYEQYF.

This clonotype was seen only a few times. This sequence joins TRBV9 and TRBJ2-3; 9 bases agree with TRBD1. Per the germline V gene, CDR1 is SGDLS and CDR2 is YYNGEE. The CDR3 extends over 18 amino acids. V was pared by 0 bases and J by 3 bases, with 11 bases of the junction left unmatched. The CDR3 here is CASSVVGTGDRETDTQYF. Written as DNA, the CDR3 is TGTGCCAGCAGCGTAGTTGGGACGGGGGACAGGGAGACAGATACGCAGTATTTT.

This chain uses TRBV12-3 or TRBV12-4 with TRBJ1-1, with D hard to call. This CDR3 has 13 residues. V lost 6 bases, J lost 1 base, and 9 bases lay in between. In DNA, the CDR3 is TGTGCCAGCAGGCCGGGGTGGAACACTGAAGCTTTCTTT. It yields the protein CASRPGWNTEAFF.

This clonotype was seen only a few times. This chain connects TRBV6-5 to TRBJ1-6; unclear D gene. Trimming took 6 bases from V and 8 from J, leaving 14 bases between them. The germline gives CDR1 MNHEY, CDR2 SVGAGI. CDR3 size: 14 residues. The CDR3 DNA reads TGTGCCAGCAGCTTTGAGGCCGGCTATTCACCCCTCCACTTT. It yields the protein CASSFEAGYSPLHF.

This clonotype was seen a handful of times. V and J are TRBV11-2 and TRBJ2-7; the D is unclear. V gave up 2 bases and J gave up 6 bases, with 11 bases separating them. The germline V gene has CDR1 SGHAT and CDR2 FQNNGV. CDR3 length: 13 residues. CDR3 in amino acids: CASSLTRRGEQYF. The CDR3, as DNA: TGTGCCAGCAGCTTAACTCGCCGCGGCGAGCAGTACTTC. Full variable domain (remainder filled in from reference TRBV11-2 and TRBJ2-7): EAGVAQSPRYKIIEKRQSVAFWCNPISGHATLYWYQQILGQGPKLLIQFQNNGVVDDSQLPKDRFSAERLKGVDSTLKIQPAKLEDSAVYLCASSLTRRGEQYFGPGTRLTVT.

The chain is built from TRBV4-1 and TRBJ2-2; tentative D call: TRBD2 (5 bases). This CDR3 has 17 residues. Germline V lookup: CDR1 MGHRA, CDR2 YSYEKL. V gave up 2 bases and J gave up 6 bases, with 19 bases separating them. In nucleotides, the CDR3 is TGCGCCAGCAGCCAACGGGCGATGAGGGTGGCCCCCGGGGAGCTGTTTTTT. Amino acids: CASSQRAMRVAPGELFF.

This sequence joins TRBV28 and TRBJ2-3, with D tentatively TRBD1 (6 bases). Germline assignment: CDR1 MDHEN and CDR2 SYDVKM. Trimming cost V 4 bases and J 0 bases, with 11 bases left between them. This CDR3 is 15 amino acids long. In nucleotides, the CDR3 is TGTGCCAGCAGTTGGCAGGGGTTAAGCACAGATACGCAGTATTTT. It translates to CASSWQGLSTDTQYF.

The CDR3 DNA sequence: TGTGCCAGCAGCTTCACAGCGGGGTTTAGCACAGATACGCAGTATTTT. The encoded protein is CASSFTAGFSTDTQYF. The chain links TRBV7-2 to TRBJ2-3, with 7 bases identical to TRBD2. Germline V gene data show CDR1 as SGHTA and CDR2 as FQGNSA. V gave up 3 bases and J gave up 0 bases; unmatched junction bases: 6. CDR3 size: 16 residues.